The 19 T cell receptor beta chains below come from one sample, sequenced in a study of PD-1 blockade in classical Hodgkin lymphoma (dated by TCRdb to the early 2020s). The library came from the immunoSEQ multiplex PCR assay. TCRdb retrieved this table from immuneACCESS and kept in-frame rearrangements only. Not all clones are present; in checked studies, unresolved V genes account for under half, and no reason is known for the remainder. Within this sample are about 11,000 clones, with 70% to 80% of them counted one time only. Of the sample, approximately 35% falls within the top ten clones. The sample's time point, from its label and the paper: cycle 2 day 1 (C2D1) of nivolumab. Every trial patient had relapsed after autologous stem cell transplantation, and cohorts A, B and C differed in prior brentuximab vedotin exposure. This specimen consisted of peripheral blood mononuclear cells (PBMCs), obtained before the second cycle of nivolumab. The receptors were gathered from a human donor with classical Hodgkin lymphoma.

This chain links TRBV15 with TRBJ2-7; maybe TRBD1 (8 bases). The CDR3 is 13 residues long. The germline gives CDR1 LNHNV, CDR2 YYDKDF (reference sequence). The V end was cut by 3 bases, the J end by 7 bases, with 13 bases between. The CDR3 DNA reads as TGTGCCACCAGCAGGGCGGGGGACAGGGAGCAGTACTTC. It encodes CATSRAGDREQYF.

The V call is TRBV11-2, the J call TRBJ2-7; D remains unclear. CDR3 length: 13 residues. The germline gives CDR1 SGHAT, CDR2 FQNNGV. Trimming took 5 bases from V and 1 from J, leaving 9 bases between them. The DNA for the CDR3 is TGTGCCAGCAGCCCACATCAATCCTACGAGCAGTACTTC. Protein sequence: CASSPHQSYEQYF. Variable domain in full (rest from reference TRBV11-2 and TRBJ2-7): EAGVAQSPRYKIIEKRQSVAFWCNPISGHATLYWYQQILGQGPKLLIQFQNNGVVDDSQLPKDRFSAERLKGVDSTLKIQPAKLEDSAVYLCASSPHQSYEQYFGPGTRLTVT.

The gene calls are TRBV10-2 and TRBJ2-7; D ambiguous. This CDR3 comprises 14 residues. CDR1 and CDR2 (germline): WSHSY, SAAADI. The germline V and J ends were trimmed by 5 bases and 4 bases, with 15 bases remaining between them. The CDR3, as DNA: TGCGCCAGCAGTAGACCAGAGACGGATTACGAGCAGTACTTC. This gives the protein CASSRPETDYEQYF.

The chain couples TRBV20-1 to TRBJ2-5; D unresolved. In germline, CDR1 is DFQATT, CDR2 SNEGSKA (reference sequence). Trimming pared 1 base from V and 1 base from J, leaving 1 base between. The CDR3 is made up of 11 amino acids. The CDR3 DNA is TGCAGTGCTAGAGGCCAAGAGACCCAGTACTTC. Translating it yields CSARGQETQYF.

The genes are TRBV10-1 and TRBJ1-1, with D tentatively TRBD1 (5 bases). V was cut by 2 bases and J by 8 bases, with 12 bases left in between. In germline, CDR1 is WNHNN, CDR2 SYGVQD (reference sequence). The length of the CDR3 is 13 residues. In DNA, the CDR3 is TGCGCCAGCAGTGAGGGGGGGAGGGCCGAAGCTTTCTTT. This translates into CASSEGGRAEAFF.

The J gene is TRBJ2-2, the V gene TRBV6-5; D uncertain. The CDR3 has 10 amino acids. Germline V CDR1 and CDR2: MNHEY, SVGAGI. Trimming pared 6 bases from V and 7 bases from J, leaving 3 bases between. The chain's CDR3 is CASRDGELFF. CDR3 coding DNA: TGTGCCAGCAGGGACGGGGAGCTGTTTTTT.

The CDR3 loop is CASLKRGDYGYTF. The DNA for the CDR3 is TGTGCCAGTTTAAAAAGGGGTGACTATGGCTACACCTTC. The chain has TRBV2 and TRBJ1-2, with a weak D call TRBD1 (5 bases). The CDR3 has 13 amino acids. Germline CDR1 reads SNHLY; CDR2 reads FYNNEI. V shed 9 bases and J shed 3 bases, with 14 bases lying between them.

This sequence joins TRBV27 and TRBJ2-2; TRBD1 matches 7 bases. The germline gives CDR1 MNHEY, CDR2 SMNVEV (reference sequence). The CDR3 totals 16 residues. V lost 4 bases, J lost 6 bases, and 11 bases stayed unmatched. The CDR3 here is CASSSQPGQGAGELFF. The CDR3, as DNA: TGTGCCAGCAGTTCCCAGCCGGGGCAGGGGGCCGGGGAGCTGTTTTTT.

The rearrangement links TRBV5-1 to TRBJ2-7; the match to TRBD1 covers 8 bases. Germline loops: CDR1 SGHRS, CDR2 YFSETQ. The CDR3 loop spans 14 amino acids. Trimming removed 3 bases from V and 7 bases from J; junction bases left unmatched: 9. CDR3 DNA sequence: TGCGCCAGCAGCTCCCGGGACAGGCCATTAGAGCAGTACTTC. Translated, it gives CASSSRDRPLEQYF. The full variable domain, with the rest looked up from reference TRBV5-1 and TRBJ2-7, is KAGVTQTPRYLIKTRGQQVTLSCSPISGHRSVSWYQQTPGQGLQFLFEYFSETQRNKGNFPGRFSGRQFSNSRSEMNVSTLELGDSALYLCASSSRDRPLEQYFGPGTRLTVT.

This chain joins TRBV29-1 and TRBJ2-1; D is uncertain. The CDR3 is 13 residues long. V lost 4 bases and J lost 0, with 7 bases in between. CDR1 is SQVTM, CDR2 ANQGSEA, per germline. CDR3 in DNA: TGCAGCGTTGGTCACAACTCCTACAATGAGCAGTTCTTC. Encoded protein: CSVGHNSYNEQFF.

The chain is built from TRBV2 and TRBJ1-1; D is undetermined. Trimming cost V 2 bases and J 5 bases, with 12 bases left between them. The CDR3 consists of 14 residues. Germline V gene data show CDR1 as SNHLY and CDR2 as FYNNEI. The CDR3 DNA follows: TGTGCCAGCAGTGAAAATACGGTATTGACTGAAGCTTTCTTT. Amino acids: CASSENTVLTEAFF. Using reference TRBV2 and TRBJ1-1 for the parts outside the CDR3, the full variable domain is EPEVTQTPSHQVTQMGQEVILRCVPISNHLYFYWYRQILGQKVEFLVSFYNNEISEKSEIFDDQFSVERPDGSNFTLKIRSTKLEDSAMYFCASSENTVLTEAFFGQGTRLTVV.

The rearrangement links TRBV2 to TRBJ2-2; the D gene is possibly TRBD2 (6 bases). This CDR3 has 15 amino acids. Looked up from germline, CDR1 is SNHLY and CDR2 is FYNNEI. V lost 6 bases and J 5 bases, leaving 16 bases between the germline ends. The CDR3 spells CASRSGTPQTGELFF. For the CDR3, the DNA is TGTGCCAGCAGGTCCGGGACTCCCCAAACCGGGGAGCTGTTTTTT.

This sequence joins TRBV13 and TRBJ2-7; D tentatively reads TRBD1 or TRBD2 (5 bases each). The CDR3 extends over 14 amino acids. V was cut by 3 bases and J by 0 bases, with 9 bases left in between. Germline CDR1 is PRHDT and CDR2 is FYEKMQ (reference sequence). CDR3 sequence: CASSFLGTSYEQYF. Written as DNA, the CDR3 is TGTGCCAGCAGCTTCCTCGGGACCTCCTACGAGCAGTACTTC. Full variable domain (outside the CDR3, taken from reference TRBV13 and TRBJ2-7): AAGVIQSPRHLIKEKRETATLKCYPIPRHDTVYWYQQGPGQDPQFLISFYEKMQSDKGSIPDRFSAQQFSDYHSELNMSSLELGDSALYFCASSFLGTSYEQYFGPGTRLTVT.

The genes are TRBV6-5 and TRBJ2-5; no definite D call. This CDR3 has 13 amino acids. Germline lookup yields CDR1 MNHEY and CDR2 SVGAGI. The V end was cut by 2 bases, the J end by 1 base, with 5 bases between. As DNA, the CDR3 is TGTGCCAGCAGTTACAGAGGCCAAGAGACCCAGTACTTC. Residues: CASSYRGQETQYF.

This chain connects TRBV7-6 to TRBJ2-1; D gene unclear. The V end lost 5 bases, the J end lost 7 bases, and 9 bases lay between the germline ends. The CDR3 is made up of 12 amino acids. Germline CDR1 reads SGHVS; CDR2 reads FNYEAQ. The CDR3 loop is CASSRVGNEQFF. For the CDR3, the DNA is TGTGCCAGCAGCCGCGTGGGAAATGAGCAGTTCTTC.

The V and J genes are TRBV5-1 and TRBJ2-5; the D gene is possibly TRBD1 (5 bases). Germline loops: CDR1 SGHRS, CDR2 YFSETQ. The CDR3 spans 17 residues. The V gene lost 3 bases and the J gene lost 1 base, with 19 bases spanning the gap. DNA of the CDR3: TGCGCCAGCAGCTGGGGCCTACTTGTCGAATTCCAAGAGACCCAGTACTTC. This translates into CASSWGLLVEFQETQYF.

The chain combines TRBV7-8 with TRBJ1-5; D gene uncertain. The germline V gene has CDR1 SGHVS and CDR2 FQNEAQ. V was cut by 5 bases and J by 5 bases, with 16 bases left in between. The CDR3 loop spans 15 amino acids. CDR3: CASSPTLGNYQPQHF. The CDR3 region has the DNA TGTGCCAGCAGCCCGACTTTAGGTAACTATCAGCCCCAGCATTTT.

This sequence joins TRBV30 and TRBJ2-3; D gene ambiguous. The CDR3 loop spans 12 amino acids. The V gene's germline CDR1 is GTSNPN and CDR2 SVGIG (reference sequence). V was cut by 2 bases and J by 2 bases, with 5 bases left in between. DNA for the CDR3: TGTGCCTGGAGTCCCTACACAGATACGCAGTATTTT. It codes for CAWSPYTDTQYF.

This clone appeared a single time. A read error may produce the germline difference seen at one junction end. The rearrangement joins TRBV7-7 to TRBJ2-4, with D maybe TRBD2 (6 bases). CDR3 size: 17 residues. CDR1 SSHAT and CDR2 FNYEAQ come from the germline V gene (reference sequence). CDR3 amino acids: CASSLAETPQVKNIQYF. As DNA, the CDR3 is TGTGCTAGCAGCTTAGCGGAGACTCCTCAGGTCAAAAACATTCAGTACTTC.